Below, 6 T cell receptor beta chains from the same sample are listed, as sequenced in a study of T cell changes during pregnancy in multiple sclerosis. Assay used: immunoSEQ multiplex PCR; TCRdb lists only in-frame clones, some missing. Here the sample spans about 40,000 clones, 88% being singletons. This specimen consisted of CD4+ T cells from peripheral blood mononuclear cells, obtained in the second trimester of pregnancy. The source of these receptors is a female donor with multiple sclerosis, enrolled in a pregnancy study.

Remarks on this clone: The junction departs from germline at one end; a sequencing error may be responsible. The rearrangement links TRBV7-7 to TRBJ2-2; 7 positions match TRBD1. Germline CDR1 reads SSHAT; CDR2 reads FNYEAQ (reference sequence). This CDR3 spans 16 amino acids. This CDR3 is CASSTHRGANSGELFF. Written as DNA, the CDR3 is TGTGCTAGCAGCACCCACAGGGGCGCCAACTCCGGGGAGCTGTTTTTT.

CDR3 bases: TGTGCCAGCTCACCACAGGGGCCCTACGAGCAGTACTTC. Encoded protein: CASSPQGPYEQYF. The chain carries TRBV18 and TRBJ2-7; possibly TRBD1 for D (5 bases). The V end was cut by 1 base, the J end by 2 bases, with 6 bases between. Germline CDR1 KGHSH, CDR2 LQKENI. This CDR3 comprises 13 residues.

The CDR3 nucleotides read TGCGCCAGCAGCTCCTTCCCGGGACTAGCGGGAGGACCTGCTAGCACAGATACGCAGTATTTT. Residues: CASSSFPGLAGGPASTDTQYF. V is TRBV5-1 and J is TRBJ2-3; TRBD2 aligns across 15 bases. CDR3 length equals 21 residues. V dropped 3 bases and J dropped 0; count of bases not matched to a gene: 14. Germline V gene lookup returns CDR1 SGHRS and CDR2 YFSETQ.

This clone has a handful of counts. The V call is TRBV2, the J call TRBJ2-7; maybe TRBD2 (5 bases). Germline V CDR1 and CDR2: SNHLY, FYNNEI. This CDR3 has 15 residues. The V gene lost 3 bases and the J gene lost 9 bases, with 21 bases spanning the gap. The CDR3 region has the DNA TGTGCCAGCAGTGATGTAGGACTCCCCTTTTTGGGGCAGTACTTC. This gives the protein CASSDVGLPFLGQYF.

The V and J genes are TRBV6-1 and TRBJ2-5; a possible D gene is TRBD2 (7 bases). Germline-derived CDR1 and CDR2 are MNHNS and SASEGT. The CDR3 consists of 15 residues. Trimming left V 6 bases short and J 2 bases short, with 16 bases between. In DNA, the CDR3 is TGTGCCAGCAGAGGGGGGGGCGGGGTGCAAGAGACCCAGTACTTC. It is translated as CASRGGGGVQETQYF.

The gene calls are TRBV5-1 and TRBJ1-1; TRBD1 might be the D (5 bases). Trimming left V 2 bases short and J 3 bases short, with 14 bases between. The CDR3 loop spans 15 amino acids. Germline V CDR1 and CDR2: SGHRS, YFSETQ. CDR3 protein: CASSFAGKVHTEAFF. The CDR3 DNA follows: TGCGCCAGCAGCTTCGCAGGGAAGGTTCACACTGAAGCTTTCTTT.